This T cell receptor (beta chain) was recorded in a study of cytomegalovirus exposure and HLA in healthy donors (dated 2017 in TCRdb). About the investigation overall: According to a later analysis, one platform produced both the 120 validation repertoires and the roughly 660 repertoires of the first cohort. The aim of the study was to test whether cataloging public T cell receptors could identify signatures of past pathogen exposure. In addition to the first cohort of roughly 700 subjects, a separate validation cohort of approximately 110 different subjects was used. To predict cytomegalovirus infection status, the study combined high-throughput TCR immunosequencing, statistical association of individual TCRs with disease status, and machine learning. Points the paper makes about the study in general: Three of the identified cytomegalovirus-associated TCR beta chains were confirmed in vitro to be specific for cytomegalovirus antigens. A later analysis found that TCRs clustered in the first cohort also tended to co-occur in the 120 validation repertoires, with just under 95% of cluster scores above 0. All 120 or so repertoires were used to score co-occurrence in the validation cohort in a later analysis, because that analysis had no HLA typing for the cohort. Most TCR sequences were seen in very few donors, while some public TCRs were found in many individuals. Cytomegalovirus status was reported to be diagnosed by the classifier with high specificity and sensitivity in both the original and validation cohorts. The study gave a list of some 150 TCR beta chains associated with cytomegalovirus. According to the authors, the approach could potentially be generalized to other disease states and immunological phenotypes.

Separate from the roughly 650-subject first cohort, the validation cohort of 95 to 150 subjects was the group to which the donors belonged. Relative to germline, V is missing 7 bases and J is missing 0 bases, with 8 bases of the junction outside any gene match. Its CDR3 holds 15 amino acids, cysteine through phenylalanine. CDR3 DNA only is kept here, 45 bases in frame from base 1. Per the germline V gene (reference sequence), LNHNV is the CDR1 and YYDKDF is the CDR2. The library came from the immunoSEQ multiplex PCR assay. The source study handled its data this way. A statistical classification framework was developed to diagnose cytomegalovirus status using the catalog of TCR beta chain sequences. TCRdb stores this immuneACCESS table with in-frame sequences only. Part of the clones is absent; in the studies checked, under half of the shortfall reflects unresolved V genes, and no reason is known for the rest. Clone size and V and J calls were adopted from that table, with D and trimming inferred from the DNA. The table for this sample lists 300,000 to 350,000 clones; over 75% of them were counted only once. Clones ranked in the top ten supply around 0.96% of the sample.

As regards this clone: The antigen it recognizes is unknown. No much larger clone is present one base from it, and per-base qualities are unavailable.

The sample taken for sequencing was PBMCs. The TCR originated in a man between 25 and 39 years old in good health and CMV-seronegative. The V and J genes are TRBV15 and TRBJ2-5; TRBD2 lines up with 7 middle nucleotides. For the CDR3, the sequence is CATTQGGGNQETQYF. The bases read TGTGCCACCACCCAGGGCGGGGGTAACCAAGAGACCCAGTACTTC.